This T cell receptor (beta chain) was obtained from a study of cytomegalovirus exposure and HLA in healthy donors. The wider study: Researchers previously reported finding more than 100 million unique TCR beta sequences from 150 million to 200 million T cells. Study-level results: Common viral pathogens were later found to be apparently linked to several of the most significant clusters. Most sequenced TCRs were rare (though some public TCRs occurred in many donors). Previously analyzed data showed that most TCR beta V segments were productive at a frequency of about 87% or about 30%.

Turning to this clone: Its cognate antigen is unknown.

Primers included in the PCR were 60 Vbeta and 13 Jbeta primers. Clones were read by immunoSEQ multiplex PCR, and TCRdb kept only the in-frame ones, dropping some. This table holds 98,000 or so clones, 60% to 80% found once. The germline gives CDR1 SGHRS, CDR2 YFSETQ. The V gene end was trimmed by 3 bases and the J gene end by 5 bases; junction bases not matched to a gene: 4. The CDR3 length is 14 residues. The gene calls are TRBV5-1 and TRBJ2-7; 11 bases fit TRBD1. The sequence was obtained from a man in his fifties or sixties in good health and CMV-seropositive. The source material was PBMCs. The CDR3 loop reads CASSSGQGANEQYF. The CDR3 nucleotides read TGCGCCAGCAGCTCTGGACAGGGGGCAAACGAGCAGTACTTC.